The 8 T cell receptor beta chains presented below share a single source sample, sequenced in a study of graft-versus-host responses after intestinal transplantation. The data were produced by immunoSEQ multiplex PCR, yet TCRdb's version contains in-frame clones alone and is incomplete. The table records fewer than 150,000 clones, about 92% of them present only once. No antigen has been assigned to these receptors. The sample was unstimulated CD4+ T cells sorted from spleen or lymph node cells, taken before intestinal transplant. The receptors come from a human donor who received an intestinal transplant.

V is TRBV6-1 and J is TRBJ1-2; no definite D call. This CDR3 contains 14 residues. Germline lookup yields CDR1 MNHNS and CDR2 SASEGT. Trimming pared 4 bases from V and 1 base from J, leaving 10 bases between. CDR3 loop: CASSVQWGNYGYTF. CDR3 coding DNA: TGTGCCAGCAGTGTGCAATGGGGTAACTATGGCTACACCTTC.

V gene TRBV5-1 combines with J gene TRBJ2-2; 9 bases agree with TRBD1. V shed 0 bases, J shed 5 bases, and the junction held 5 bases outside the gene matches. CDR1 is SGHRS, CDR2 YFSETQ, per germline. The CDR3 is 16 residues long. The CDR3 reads CASSLAGTGSTGELFF. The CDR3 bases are TGCGCCAGCAGCTTGGCCGGGACAGGGTCGACCGGGGAGCTGTTTTTT.

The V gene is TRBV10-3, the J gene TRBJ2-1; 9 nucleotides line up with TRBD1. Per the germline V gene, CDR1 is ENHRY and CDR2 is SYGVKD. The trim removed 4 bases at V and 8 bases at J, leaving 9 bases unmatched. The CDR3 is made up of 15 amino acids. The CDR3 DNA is TGTGCCATCAGTGGCGCCGGGACAGGGACGTATGAGCAGTTCTTC. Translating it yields CAISGAGTGTYEQFF.

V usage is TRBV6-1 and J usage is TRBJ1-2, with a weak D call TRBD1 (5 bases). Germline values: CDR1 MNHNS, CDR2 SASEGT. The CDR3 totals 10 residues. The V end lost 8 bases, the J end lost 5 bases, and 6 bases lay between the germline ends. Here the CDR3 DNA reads TGTGCCAGCCAGGGATATGGCTACACCTTC. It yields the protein CASQGYGYTF.

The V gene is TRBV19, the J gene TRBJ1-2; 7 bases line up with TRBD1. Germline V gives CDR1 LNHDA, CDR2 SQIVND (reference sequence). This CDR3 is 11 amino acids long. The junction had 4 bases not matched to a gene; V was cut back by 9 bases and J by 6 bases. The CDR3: CASSGGDGYTF. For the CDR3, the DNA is TGTGCCAGCTCAGGGGGGGATGGCTACACCTTC.

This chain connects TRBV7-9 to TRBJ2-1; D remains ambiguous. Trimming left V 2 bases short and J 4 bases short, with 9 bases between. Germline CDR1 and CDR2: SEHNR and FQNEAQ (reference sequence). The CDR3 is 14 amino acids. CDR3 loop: CASSLSADYNEQFF. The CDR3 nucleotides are TGTGCCAGCAGCTTATCGGCGGATTACAATGAGCAGTTCTTC.

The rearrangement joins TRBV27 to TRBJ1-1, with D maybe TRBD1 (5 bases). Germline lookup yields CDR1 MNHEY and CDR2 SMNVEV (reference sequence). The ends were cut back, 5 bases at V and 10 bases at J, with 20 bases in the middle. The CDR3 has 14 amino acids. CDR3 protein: CASSVARDPRGAFF. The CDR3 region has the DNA TGTGCCAGCAGTGTCGCCCGGGACCCAAGAGGAGCTTTCTTT.

As DNA, the CDR3 is TGTGCCAGCACCAGGCTGCCGGATAATTCACCCCTCCACTTT. Translation: CASTRLPDNSPLHF. This rearrangement joins TRBV6-1 to TRBJ1-6, with D unresolved. This CDR3 contains 14 residues. The V end was cut by 7 bases, the J end by 5 bases, with 12 bases between. Germline values: CDR1 MNHNS, CDR2 SASEGT.